This T cell receptor (beta chain) was captured by sequencing in a study of blood T cells in healthy people across ages. About this clonotype: The junction departs from the called germline gene at one end, perhaps through a read error.

CDR3 length: 16 residues. Germline V CDR1 and CDR2: LGHDT, YNNKEL (reference sequence). Primers used in a second PCR of about 6 to 11 cycles were a sample-barcoded 5' primer and a J-beta primer mix. Sequencing yielded, for each sample, at least 3 million paired-end reads carrying CDR3. A single record per CDR3 protein comes from TCRdb applying MiXCR to the 5' RACE reads. The sample records approximately 1,000,000 distinct CDR3 sequences, around two fifths being singletons. Sequencing was done on a sample of blood. The chain couples TRBV3-1 to TRBJ1-2; 10 bases align to TRBD1. The receptor's source is a man aged 18 to 30 in good health. The CDR3 DNA reads as TGTGCCGGCAGCCCTCGGACAGGGGGAATTAACTATGGCTACACCTTC. This translates into CAGSPRTGGINYGYTF.